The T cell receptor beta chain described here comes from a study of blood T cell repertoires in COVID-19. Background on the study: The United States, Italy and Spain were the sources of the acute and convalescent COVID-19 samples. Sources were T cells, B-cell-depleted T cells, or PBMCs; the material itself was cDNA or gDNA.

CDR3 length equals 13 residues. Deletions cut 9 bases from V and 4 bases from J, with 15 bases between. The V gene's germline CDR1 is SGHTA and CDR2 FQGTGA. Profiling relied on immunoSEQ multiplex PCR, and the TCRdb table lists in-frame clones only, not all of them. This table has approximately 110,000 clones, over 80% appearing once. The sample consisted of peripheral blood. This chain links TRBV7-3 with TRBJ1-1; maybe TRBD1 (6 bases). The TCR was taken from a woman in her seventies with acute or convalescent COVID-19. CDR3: CASQGKGVTEAFF. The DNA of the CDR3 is TGTGCCAGTCAGGGAAAGGGGGTCACTGAAGCTTTCTTT.